The entry below describes one T cell receptor beta chain. The data were taken from a study of blood T cell repertoires in COVID-19. At the level of the study: Samples of COVID-19 (acute and convalescent) were obtained from the United States, Italy and Spain.

With 4 bases clipped from V and 3 bases from J, the junction kept 3 bases outside the gene matches. Germline assignment: CDR1 SNHLY and CDR2 FYNNEI. CDR3 length: 14 amino acids. Sequenced by immunoSEQ multiplex PCR; TCRdb stores in-frame clones only, minus some. This sample has around 31,000 clones, with more than 80% found just once. Specimen: peripheral blood. This clonotype was obtained from a man of 80 years or more with acute or convalescent COVID-19. The chain uses TRBV2 and TRBJ2-7; 10 bases match TRBD1. The CDR3 DNA reads as TGTGCCAGCAGTGGTAGGACAGGGGGCTACGAGCAGTACTTC. Its translation is CASSGRTGGYEQYF.